The present TCR beta chain was sequenced within a study of CD8+CD57+ T cells in acquired aplastic anemia. Across the study: Sorted CD4+ and CD8+ cells yielded DNA averaging around 3 ug.

This clonotype was picked up a small number of times. Its antigen remains unknown. The study, taken as a whole, reports: The number of CD8+ CDR3 sequences shared by patients and controls was twenty-nine.

In patients chosen for sequencing, flow cytometry had shown CD8+CD57+ cell expansion. The TCR beta profiling, which covered VDJ combination and CDR3 sequence, was carried out using genomic DNA as the template. TCRdb recomputed calls from the reads with MiXCR, one row per CDR3 protein. The sample has some 150,000 distinct CDR3 sequences; around 75% are singletons. The specimen sequenced was sorted CD4+, CD8+, or CD8+CD57+ T cells (not recorded which) from PBMCs. This clonotype was sampled from a human donor with aplastic anemia.

CDR3 sequence: CSAKVPHTDTQYF. The CDR3 DNA follows: TGCAGTGCTAAGGTTCCCCACACAGATACGCAGTATTTT. The chain couples TRBV20-1 to TRBJ2-3; D is uncertain. This CDR3 contains 13 residues. V was shortened by 4 bases and J by 2 bases, with 10 bases between the two germline ends. CDR1 is DFQATT and CDR2 is SNEGSKA in the germline V gene (reference sequence).